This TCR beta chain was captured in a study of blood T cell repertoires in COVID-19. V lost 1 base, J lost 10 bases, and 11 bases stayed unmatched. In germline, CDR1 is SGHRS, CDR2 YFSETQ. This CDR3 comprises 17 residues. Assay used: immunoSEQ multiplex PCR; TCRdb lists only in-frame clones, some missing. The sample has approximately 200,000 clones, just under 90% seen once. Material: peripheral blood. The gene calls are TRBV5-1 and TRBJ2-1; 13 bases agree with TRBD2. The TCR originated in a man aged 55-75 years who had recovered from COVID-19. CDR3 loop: CASSLTGTSGEQGEQFF. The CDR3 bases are TGCGCCAGCAGCTTGACTGGGACTAGCGGGGAACAGGGCGAGCAGTTCTTC.